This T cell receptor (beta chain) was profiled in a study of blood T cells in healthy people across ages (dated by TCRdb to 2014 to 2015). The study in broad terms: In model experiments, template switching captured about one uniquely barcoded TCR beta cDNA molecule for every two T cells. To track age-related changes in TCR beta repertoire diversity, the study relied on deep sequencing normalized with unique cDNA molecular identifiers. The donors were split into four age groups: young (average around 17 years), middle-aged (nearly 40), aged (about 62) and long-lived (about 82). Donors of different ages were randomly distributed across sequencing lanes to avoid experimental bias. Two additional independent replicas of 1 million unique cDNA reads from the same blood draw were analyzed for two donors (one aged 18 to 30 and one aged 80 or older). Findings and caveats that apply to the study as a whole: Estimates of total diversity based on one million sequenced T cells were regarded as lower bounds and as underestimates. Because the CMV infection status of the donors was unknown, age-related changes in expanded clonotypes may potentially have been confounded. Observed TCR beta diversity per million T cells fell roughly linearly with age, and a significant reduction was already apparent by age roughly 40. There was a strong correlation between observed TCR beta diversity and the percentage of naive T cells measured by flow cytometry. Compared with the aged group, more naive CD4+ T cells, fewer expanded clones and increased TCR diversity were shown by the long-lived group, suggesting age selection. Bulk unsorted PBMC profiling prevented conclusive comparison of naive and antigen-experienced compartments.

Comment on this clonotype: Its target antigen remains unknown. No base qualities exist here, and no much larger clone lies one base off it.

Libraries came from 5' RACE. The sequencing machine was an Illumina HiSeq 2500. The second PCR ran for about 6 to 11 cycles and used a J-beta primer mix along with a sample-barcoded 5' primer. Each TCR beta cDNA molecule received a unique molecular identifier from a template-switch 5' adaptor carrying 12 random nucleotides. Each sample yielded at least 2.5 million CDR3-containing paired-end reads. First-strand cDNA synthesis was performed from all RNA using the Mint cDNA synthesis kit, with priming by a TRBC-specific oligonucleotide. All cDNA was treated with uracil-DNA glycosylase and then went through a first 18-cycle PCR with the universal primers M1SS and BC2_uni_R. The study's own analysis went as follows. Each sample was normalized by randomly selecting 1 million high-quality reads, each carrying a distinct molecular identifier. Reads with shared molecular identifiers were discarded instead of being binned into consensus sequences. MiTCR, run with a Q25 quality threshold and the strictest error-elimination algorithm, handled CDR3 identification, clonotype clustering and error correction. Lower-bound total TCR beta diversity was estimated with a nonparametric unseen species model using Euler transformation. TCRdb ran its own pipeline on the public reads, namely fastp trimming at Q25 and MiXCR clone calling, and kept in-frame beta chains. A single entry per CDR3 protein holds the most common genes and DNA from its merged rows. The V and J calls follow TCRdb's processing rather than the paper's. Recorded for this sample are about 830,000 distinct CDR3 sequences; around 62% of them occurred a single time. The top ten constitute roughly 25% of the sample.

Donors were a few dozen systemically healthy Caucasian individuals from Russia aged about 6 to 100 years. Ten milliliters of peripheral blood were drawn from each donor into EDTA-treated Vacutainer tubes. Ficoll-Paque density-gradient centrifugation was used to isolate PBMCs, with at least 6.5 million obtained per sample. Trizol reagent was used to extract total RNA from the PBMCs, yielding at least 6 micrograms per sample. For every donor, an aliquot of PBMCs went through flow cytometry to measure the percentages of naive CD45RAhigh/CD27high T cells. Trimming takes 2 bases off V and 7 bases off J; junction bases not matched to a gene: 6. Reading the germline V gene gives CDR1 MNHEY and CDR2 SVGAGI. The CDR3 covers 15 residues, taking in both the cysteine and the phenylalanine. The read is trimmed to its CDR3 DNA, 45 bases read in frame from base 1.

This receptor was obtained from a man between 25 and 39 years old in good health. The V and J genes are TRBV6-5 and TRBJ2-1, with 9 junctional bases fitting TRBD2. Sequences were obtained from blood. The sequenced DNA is TGTGCCAGCAGTTACGAGCTAGCGGGGTGGAATGAGCAGTTCTTC. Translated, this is CASSYELAGWNEQFF.